The clone carrying this T cell receptor (beta chain) was picked up a small number of times. The data derive from a study of T cells in Graves' hyperthyroidism and ophthalmopathy. From RNA transcripts, TCR beta CDR3 regions were amplified. When the TCR CDR3 underwent first-round RT-PCR, the HTBI primer set was used. MiXCR, applied by TCRdb to the multiplex PCR reads, yields one record per CDR3 protein. The sample contains approximately 590,000 distinct CDR3 sequences, around 45% of which appear only once. Germline V gene data show CDR1 as SSHAT and CDR2 as FNYEAQ (reference sequence). V gave up 5 bases and J gave up 8 bases, with 19 bases separating them. This CDR3 is 14 amino acids long.

The source is a woman aged 18-29 years with Graves' hyperthyroidism. Sample: peripheral blood or thyroid tissue (not recorded which). The chain employs TRBV7-7 and TRBJ2-7, with TRBD2 as a possible D gene (6 bases). DNA of the CDR3: TGTGCCAGCAGCGCGGGAACGGCGACGGCCCAGCAGTACTTC. Its translation is CASSAGTATAQQYF.